This is a list of T cell receptor beta chains from one sample in a study of human T cells and chemical hapten exposure. Each CDR3 protein gets one entry after TCRdb re-called the RACE reads with MiXCR. Seen here are tens of thousands of distinct CDR3 sequences, 4.3% observed once, and the top ten hold approximately 1.7%. The specimen sequenced was whole blood. Every receptor here comes from a female donor in good health. Some clones in this sample may be carry-over from other donors' samples. The CDR3 runs from the conserved cysteine through the conserved F or W. The D gene is left open where the match is weak. Clone size is stated in some rows and not others, as once, few, many or a class when expanded.

>TRBV6-1|NA|TRBJ1-5|many
CASSALQGGGQPQHF
TGTGCCAGCAGTGCCCTACAGGGAGGGGGACAGCCCCAGCATTTT
>TRBV7-8|NA|TRBJ1-1|many
CASSLIAGDTEAFF
TGTGCCAGCAGCTTAATTGCAGGGGACACTGAAGCTTTCTTT
>TRBV5-1|NA|TRBJ2-3|few
CASSLVRRDTDTQYF
TGCGCCAGCAGCTTGGTGCGCAGGGACACAGATACGCAGTATTTT
>TRBV10-3|NA|TRBJ2-6|NA
CAISGSGSGANVLTF
TGTGCCATCAGTGGGTCGGGCTCTGGGGCCAACGTCCTGACTTTC
>TRBV7-2|NA|TRBJ1-5|many
CASSLSGSQPQHF
TGTGCCAGCAGCTTAAGCGGGTCTCAGCCCCAGCATTTT
>TRBV4-1|NA|TRBJ2-3|many
CASNLGGVTDTQYF
TGCGCCAGCAATCTCGGGGGAGTCACAGATACGCAGTATTTT
>TRBV5-1|NA|TRBJ2-7|many
CASSGTGQTYEQYF
TGCGCCAGCAGCGGGACGGGCCAGACCTACGAGCAGTACTTC
>TRBV3-1|NA|TRBJ1-6|many
CASSQDSVHNSPLHF
TGTGCCAGCAGCCAAGATTCCGTTCATAATTCACCCCTCCACTTT
>TRBV12-3/TRBV12-4|NA|TRBJ1-2|few
CASSLARVNTF
TGTGCCAGCAGTTTAGCCAGGGTTAATACCTTC
>TRBV3-1|NA|TRBJ1-1|many
CASSQPGRATEAFF
TGTGCCAGCAGCCAACCGGGCAGGGCGACTGAAGCTTTCTTT
>TRBV6-4|NA|TRBJ2-3|many
CASSDGGETDTQYF
TGTGCCAGCAGTGACGGGGGTGAGACAGATACGCAGTATTTT
>TRBV7-9|NA|TRBJ1-6|many
CASSLVWDKDNSPLHF
TGTGCCAGCAGCTTAGTTTGGGACAAGGATAATTCACCCCTCCACTTT
>TRBV20-1|NA|TRBJ1-4|many
CSAQLLWAIGEKLFF
TGCAGTGCTCAACTCCTTTGGGCGATAGGTGAAAAACTGTTTTTT
>TRBV7-9|NA|TRBJ1-2|many
CASSLGHQAPNYGYTF
TGTGCCAGCAGCTTAGGTCACCAAGCTCCTAACTATGGCTACACCTTC
>TRBV5-1|NA|TRBJ1-1|many
CASSLVRGMNTEAFF
TGCGCCAGCAGCTTGGTTCGCGGAATGAACACTGAAGCTTTCTTT
>TRBV27|NA|TRBJ1-6|many
CASRARNSPLHF
TGTGCCAGCAGGGCGCGAAATTCACCCCTCCACTTT
>TRBV7-2|TRBD1|TRBJ1-1|many
CASSSRQLDRDDRTEAFF
TGTGCCAGCAGCTCACGACAACTGGACAGGGACGATAGGACTGAAGCTTTCTTT
>TRBV28|NA|TRBJ2-1|many
CASSLGRKQFF
TGTGCCAGCAGTTTAGGCAGGAAGCAGTTCTTC
>TRBV28|NA|TRBJ2-7|NA
CASRILGEQYF
TGTGCCAGCAGGATTTTGGGGGAGCAGTACTTC
>TRBV19|NA|TRBJ2-1|once
CASSREVNSYNEQFF
TGTGCCAGTAGTAGGGAAGTAAACTCCTACAATGAGCAGTTCTTC
>TRBV7-2|NA|TRBJ1-3|many
CASSRVNGGNTIYF
TGTGCCAGCAGCCGAGTAAACGGCGGAAACACCATATATTTT
>TRBV10-3|NA|TRBJ2-3|few
CAISETGVSTDTQYF
TGTGCCATCAGTGAGACGGGAGTTAGCACAGATACGCAGTATTTT
>TRBV7-6|NA|TRBJ2-3|few
CASSPPNRGAGTDTQYF
TGTGCCAGCAGCCCACCTAATCGGGGGGCTGGCACAGATACGCAGTATTTT
>TRBV28|NA|TRBJ2-3|many
CASRRTDTQYF
TGTGCCAGCAGGCGCACAGATACGCAGTATTTT
>TRBV7-2|TRBD1|TRBJ2-7|many
CASSLAPGQGYEQYF
TGTGCCAGCAGCTTAGCCCCAGGACAGGGTTACGAGCAGTACTTC
>TRBV25-1|TRBD2|TRBJ2-7|many
CASSERYGGGSYEQYF
TGTGCCAGCAGTGAACGGTACGGGGGGGGCTCCTACGAGCAGTACTTC
>TRBV7-2|NA|TRBJ1-4|many
CASSPHGGQLFF
TGTGCCAGCAGCCCCCATGGGGGGCAACTGTTTTTT
>TRBV5-1|NA|TRBJ2-3|many
CASSSRDTSTDTQYF
TGCGCCAGCAGCTCCAGGGACACCAGCACAGATACGCAGTATTTT
>TRBV29-1|NA|TRBJ2-7|many
CSVPTGPYEQYF
TGCAGCGTCCCGACCGGCCCCTACGAGCAGTACTTC
>TRBV10-3|TRBD2|TRBJ2-3|many
CAISGGPGLAGGADTQYF
TGTGCCATCAGTGGAGGCCCCGGACTAGCGGGGGGAGCAGATACGCAGTATTTT
>TRBV6-2/TRBV6-3|NA|TRBJ2-3|many
CASSYGGGADTQYF
TGTGCCAGCAGTTACGGGGGCGGCGCAGATACGCAGTATTTT
>TRBV30|TRBD1|TRBJ2-7|few
CAWSSGGIYEQYF
TGTGCCTGGAGTTCAGGGGGCATTTACGAGCAGTACTTC
>TRBV2|TRBD1|TRBJ1-3|many
CASNSQGAGNTIYF
TGTGCCAGCAACTCACAGGGGGCTGGAAACACCATATATTTT
>TRBV12-3/TRBV12-4|TRBD1|TRBJ2-1|few
CASSTTGTGDNEQFF
TGTGCCAGCAGCACAACCGGGACAGGGGACAATGAGCAGTTCTTC
>TRBV6-5|NA|TRBJ2-7|many
CASSYFTWRGGFSYEQYF
TGTGCCAGCAGTTACTTCACGTGGCGCGGGGGCTTCTCCTACGAGCAGTACTTC
>TRBV24-1|NA|TRBJ1-1|many
CATSDLGTEAFF
TGTGCCACCAGTGATTTGGGGACTGAAGCTTTCTTT
>TRBV6-1|TRBD1|TRBJ1-6|many
CASSELGTVSSPLHF
TGTGCCAGCAGTGAACTGGGGACAGTGTCTTCACCCCTCCACTTT
>TRBV12-3/TRBV12-4|NA|TRBJ2-5|many
CASSPLFGGETQYF
TGTGCCAGCAGCCCGTTATTCGGGGGAGAGACCCAGTACTTC
>TRBV11-1|NA|TRBJ1-6|many
CASSLVRGALHF
TGTGCCAGCAGCTTAGTTCGCGGGGCCCTCCACTTT
>TRBV5-1|NA|TRBJ2-7|many
CASSYPRESGEQYF
TGCGCCAGCAGTTACCCCAGGGAATCGGGGGAGCAGTACTTC
>TRBV12-3/TRBV12-4|NA|TRBJ2-2|many
CASSFQQINTGELFF
TGTGCCAGCAGTTTCCAACAGATTAACACCGGGGAGCTGTTTTTT
>TRBV3-1|TRBD2|TRBJ2-5|many
CASSLRRGGVETQYF
TGTGCCAGCAGCCTCCGGCGGGGGGGCGTAGAGACCCAGTACTTC
>TRBV5-1|NA|TRBJ2-6|many
CASSFLASGANVLTF
TGCGCCAGCAGCTTTCTGGCCTCTGGGGCCAACGTCCTGACTTTC
>TRBV21-1|NA|TRBJ1-3|NA
CAGRQGARSAGNTIYF
TGTGCCGGGCGACAGGGGGCGCGTTCTGCTGGAAACACCATATATTTT
>TRBV7-2|NA|TRBJ2-1|many
CASSLGAFDEQFF
TGTGCCAGCAGCTTAGGGGCATTCGATGAGCAGTTCTTC
>TRBV25-1|NA|TRBJ2-7|many
CASSEEAGTYEQYF
TGTGCCAGCAGTGAGGAGGCCGGGACCTACGAGCAGTACTTC
>TRBV5-1|NA|TRBJ1-4|many
CASSFQWGGEKLFF
TGCGCCAGCAGCTTTCAGTGGGGGGGAGAAAAACTGTTTTTT
>TRBV28|TRBD1|TRBJ2-6|many
CASSFVAVPLEIPGQSSGANVLTF
TGTGCCAGCAGTTTTGTGGCCGTCCCTTTGGAGATTCCGGGACAGAGCTCTGGGGCCAACGTCCTGACTTTC
>TRBV3-1|NA|TRBJ1-5|many
CASSQGYQPQHF
TGTGCCAGCAGCCAGGGTTATCAGCCCCAGCATTTT
>TRBV2|TRBD1|TRBJ1-1|many
CASRAGQGGGEAFF
TGTGCCAGCAGGGCCGGACAGGGAGGGGGTGAAGCTTTCTTT
>TRBV7-6|NA|TRBJ1-2|many
CASSPLGGIYGYTF
TGTGCCAGCAGCCCCCTGGGCGGGATCTATGGCTACACCTTC
>TRBV3-1|NA|TRBJ2-3|many
CASSPRPLGDTQYF
TGTGCCAGCAGCCCCCGGCCACTCGGAGATACGCAGTATTTT
>TRBV7-8|TRBD1|TRBJ2-1|NA
CASSSRDRGHNEQFF
TGTGCCAGCAGCTCCCGGGACAGGGGGCACAATGAGCAGTTCTTC
>TRBV5-1|TRBD1|TRBJ2-7|many
CASSLVLSGGYYEQYF
TGCGCCAGCAGCTTGGTTCTGTCAGGGGGATACTACGAGCAGTACTTC
>TRBV5-1|NA|TRBJ2-7|few
CASSYGTHEQYF
TGCGCCAGCAGCTACGGTACCCACGAGCAGTACTTC
>TRBV20-1|NA|TRBJ1-1|many
CSADRPLNTEAFF
TGCAGTGCTGACAGGCCGTTGAACACTGAAGCTTTCTTT
>TRBV28|TRBD1|TRBJ2-3|many
CASRDRFSGSTDTQYF
TGTGCCAGCAGGGACAGGTTTAGTGGGAGCACAGATACGCAGTATTTT
>TRBV28|NA|TRBJ1-4|many
CASSYPGFPNEKLFF
TGTGCCAGCAGTTACCCAGGGTTTCCTAATGAAAAACTGTTTTTT